The following is a T cell receptor beta chain sequence with its context. Trimming shortened V by 1 base and J by 1 base, and 11 bases separated the two germline ends. Germline V gives CDR1 MGHRA, CDR2 YSYEKL. The CDR3 sequence is 15 residues long. TCRdb keeps only in-frame clones here, not all; method: immunoSEQ multiplex PCR. The data show about 31,000 clones, with about 89% seen just once and about 6.4% held by the top ten. The sample belongs to a study of T cell changes during pregnancy in multiple sclerosis. The chain uses TRBV4-1 and TRBJ2-7; tentative D call: TRBD1 (5 bases). The TCR sequence derives from a female donor with multiple sclerosis, enrolled in a pregnancy study. The source material was CD8+ T cells from peripheral blood mononuclear cells, sampled in the second trimester of pregnancy. CDR3 nucleotide sequence: TGCGCCAGCAGCCAAGTTCTGGACACTTCCTACGAGCAGTACTTC. It yields the protein CASSQVLDTSYEQYF.